One and the same sample provided the 2 T cell receptor beta chains below, sequenced in a study of blood T cell repertoires in COVID-19. Using immunoSEQ multiplex PCR, the repertoire was profiled, and TCRdb retains in-frame clones only, with some absent. This sample carries 50,000 to 65,000 clones, roughly 92% of them seen once, and the ten largest clones take 4.5% to 5.5%. Source material: peripheral blood. The receptors were gathered from a man in his fifties or sixties with active COVID-19.

This chain connects TRBV18 to TRBJ2-5, with D possibly matching TRBD1 (5 bases). V gave up 5 bases and J gave up 2 bases, with 15 bases separating them. CDR1 and CDR2 (germline): KGHSH, LQKENI. The length of the CDR3 is 15 residues. The chain's CDR3 is CASSAGARVQETQYF. The CDR3 nucleotides read TGTGCCAGCTCAGCTGGGGCGAGAGTACAAGAGACCCAGTACTTC.

The J gene is TRBJ2-1, the V gene TRBV11-2; 11 bases line up with TRBD2. V was clipped by 5 bases and J by 6 bases; unmatched bases: 9. Per the germline V gene, CDR1 is SGHAT and CDR2 is FQNNGV. The CDR3 is 16 amino acids. DNA for the CDR3: TGTGCCAGCAGCCTTGGTAGCGGGGGGGCTTTCAATGAGCAGTTCTTC. Its protein is CASSLGSGGAFNEQFF.